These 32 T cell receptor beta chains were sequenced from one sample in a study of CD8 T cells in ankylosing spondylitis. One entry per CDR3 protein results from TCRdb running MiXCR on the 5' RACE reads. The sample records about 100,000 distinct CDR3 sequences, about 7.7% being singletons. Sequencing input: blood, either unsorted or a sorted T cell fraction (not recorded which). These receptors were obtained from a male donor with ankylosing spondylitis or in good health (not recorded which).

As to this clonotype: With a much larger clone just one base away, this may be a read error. CDR3 in DNA: TGTGTCAGCAGCTTAGCCGACAGGAGAACCCCTCGCTACGAGCAGTACTTC. This codes for CVSSLADRRTPRYEQYF. V and J are TRBV7-8 and TRBJ2-7, with a possible D match to TRBD1 (6 bases). The germline V gene has CDR1 SGHVS and CDR2 FQNEAQ. The length of the CDR3 is 17 residues.

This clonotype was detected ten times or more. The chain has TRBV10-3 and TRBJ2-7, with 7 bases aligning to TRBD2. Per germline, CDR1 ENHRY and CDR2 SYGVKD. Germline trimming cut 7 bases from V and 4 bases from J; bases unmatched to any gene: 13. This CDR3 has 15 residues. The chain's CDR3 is CAITSPLAGVYEQYF. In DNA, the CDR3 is TGTGCCATCACCTCCCCTCTCGCGGGAGTTTACGAGCAGTACTTC.

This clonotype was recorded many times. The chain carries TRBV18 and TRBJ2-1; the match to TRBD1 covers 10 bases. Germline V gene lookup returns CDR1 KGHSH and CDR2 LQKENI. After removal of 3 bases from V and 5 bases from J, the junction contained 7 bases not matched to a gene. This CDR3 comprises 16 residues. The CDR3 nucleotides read TGTGCCAGCTCACCTAGAAACGGACAGGGGGACAATGAGCAGTTCTTC. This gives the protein CASSPRNGQGDNEQFF.

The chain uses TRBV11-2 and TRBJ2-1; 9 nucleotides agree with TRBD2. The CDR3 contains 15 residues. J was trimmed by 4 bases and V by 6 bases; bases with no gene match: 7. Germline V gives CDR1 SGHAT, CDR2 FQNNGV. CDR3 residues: CASSPIAGDYNEQFF. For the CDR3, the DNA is TGTGCCAGCAGTCCCATAGCGGGGGATTACAATGAGCAGTTCTTC.

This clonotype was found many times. The CDR3 region is CSARQGRGTGELFF. The CDR3, as DNA: TGCAGTGCTAGACAGGGGCGAGGCACCGGGGAGCTGTTTTTT. The chain joins TRBV20-1 to TRBJ2-2; possibly TRBD1 for D (6 bases). Germline CDR1 reads DFQATT; CDR2 reads SNEGSKA (reference sequence). V lost 2 bases, J lost 4 bases, and 11 bases lay in between. CDR3 length: 14 residues.

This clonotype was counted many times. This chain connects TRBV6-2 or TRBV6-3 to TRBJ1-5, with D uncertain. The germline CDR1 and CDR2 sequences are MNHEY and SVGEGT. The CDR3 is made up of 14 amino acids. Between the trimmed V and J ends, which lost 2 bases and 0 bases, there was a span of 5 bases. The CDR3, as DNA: TGTGCCAGCAGTTACGGAAATAGCAATCAGCCCCAGCATTTT. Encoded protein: CASSYGNSNQPQHF.

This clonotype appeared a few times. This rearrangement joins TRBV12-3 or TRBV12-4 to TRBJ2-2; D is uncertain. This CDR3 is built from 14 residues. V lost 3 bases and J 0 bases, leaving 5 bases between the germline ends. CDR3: CASSFTSNTGELFF. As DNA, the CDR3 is TGTGCCAGCAGTTTCACCTCGAACACCGGGGAGCTGTTTTTT.

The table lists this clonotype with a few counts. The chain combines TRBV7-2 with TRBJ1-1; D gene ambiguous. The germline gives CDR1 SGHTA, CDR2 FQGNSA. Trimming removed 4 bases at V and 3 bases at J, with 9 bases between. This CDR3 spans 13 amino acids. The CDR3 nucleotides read TGTGCCAGCAGCTCCGGGCCCTACACTGAAGCTTTCTTT. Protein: CASSSGPYTEAFF.

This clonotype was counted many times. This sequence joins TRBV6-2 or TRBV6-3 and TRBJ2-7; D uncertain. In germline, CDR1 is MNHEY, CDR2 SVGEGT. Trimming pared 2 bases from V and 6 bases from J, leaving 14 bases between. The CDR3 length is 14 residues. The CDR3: CASSYPPLLVEQYF. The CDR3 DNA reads TGTGCCAGCAGTTACCCACCTCTTTTGGTCGAGCAGTACTTC.

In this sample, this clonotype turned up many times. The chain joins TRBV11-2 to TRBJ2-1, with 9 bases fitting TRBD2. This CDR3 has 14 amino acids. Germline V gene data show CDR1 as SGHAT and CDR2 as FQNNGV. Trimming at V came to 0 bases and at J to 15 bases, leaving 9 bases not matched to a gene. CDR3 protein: CASSLEGWGLAPFF. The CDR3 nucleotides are TGTGCCAGCAGCTTAGAAGGATGGGGACTAGCTCCGTTCTTC. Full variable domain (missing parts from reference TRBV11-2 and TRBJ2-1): EAGVAQSPRYKIIEKRQSVAFWCNPISGHATLYWYQQILGQGPKLLIQFQNNGVVDDSQLPKDRFSAERLKGVDSTLKIQPAKLEDSAVYLCASSLEGWGLAPFFGPGTRLTVL.

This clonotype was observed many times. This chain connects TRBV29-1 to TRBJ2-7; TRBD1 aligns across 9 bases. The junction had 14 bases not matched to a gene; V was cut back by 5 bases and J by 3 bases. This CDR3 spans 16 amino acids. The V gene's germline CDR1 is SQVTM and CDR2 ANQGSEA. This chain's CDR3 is CSVFPSPGTGNYEQYF. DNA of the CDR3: TGCAGCGTTTTCCCCTCCCCCGGGACAGGGAACTACGAGCAGTACTTC.

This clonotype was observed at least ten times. In DNA form, the CDR3 reads TGTGCCAGCAGCTTAGGTTTGGACAGCCCCTATGGCTACACCTTC. This codes for CASSLGLDSPYGYTF. The chain links TRBV7-2 to TRBJ1-2; D possibly corresponds to TRBD1 (6 bases). Trimming took 1 base from V and 4 from J, leaving 13 bases between them. The CDR3 runs 15 residues. Per germline, CDR1 SGHTA and CDR2 FQGNSA.

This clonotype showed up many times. CDR3 region: CASSWGSGDSYEQYF. CDR3 nucleotide sequence: TGTGCCAGCAGCTGGGGGTCAGGTGACTCCTACGAGCAGTACTTC. The chain has TRBV5-5 and TRBJ2-7; D is tentatively TRBD1 or TRBD2 (5 bases each). CDR1 is SGHKS, CDR2 YYEKEE, per germline (reference sequence). The CDR3 extends over 15 amino acids. V was shortened by 3 bases and J by 0 bases, with 13 bases between the two germline ends.

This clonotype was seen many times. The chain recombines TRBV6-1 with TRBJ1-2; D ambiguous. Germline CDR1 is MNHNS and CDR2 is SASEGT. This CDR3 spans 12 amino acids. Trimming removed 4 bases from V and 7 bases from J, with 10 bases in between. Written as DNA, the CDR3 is TGTGCCAGCAGTGTCAGCGGTGGTGGCTACACCTTC. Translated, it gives CASSVSGGGYTF.

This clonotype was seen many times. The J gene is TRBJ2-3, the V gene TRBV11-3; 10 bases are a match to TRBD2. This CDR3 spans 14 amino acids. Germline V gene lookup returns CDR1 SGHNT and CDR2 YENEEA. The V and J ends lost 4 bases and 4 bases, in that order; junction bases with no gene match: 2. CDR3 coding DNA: TGTGCCAGCAGCTCTAGCGGGAGACCAGATACGCAGTATTTT. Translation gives CASSSSGRPDTQYF.

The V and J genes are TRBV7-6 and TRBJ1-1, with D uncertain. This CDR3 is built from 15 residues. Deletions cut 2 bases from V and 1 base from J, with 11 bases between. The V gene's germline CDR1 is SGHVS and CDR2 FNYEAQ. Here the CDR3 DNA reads TGTGCCAGCAGCTTATATTACGGGAAGAACACTGAAGCTTTCTTT. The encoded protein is CASSLYYGKNTEAFF.

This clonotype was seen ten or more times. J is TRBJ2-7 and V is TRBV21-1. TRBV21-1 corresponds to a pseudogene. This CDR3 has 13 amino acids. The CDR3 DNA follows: TGTGCCAGCAGCCGGCCATACTCCTACGAGCAGTACTTC. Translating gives CASSRPYSYEQYF.

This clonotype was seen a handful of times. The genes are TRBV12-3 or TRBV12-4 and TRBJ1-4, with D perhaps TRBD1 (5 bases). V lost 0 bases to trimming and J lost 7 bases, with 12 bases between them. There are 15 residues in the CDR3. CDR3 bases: TGTGCCAGCAGTTTAGCGAGACAGTTAGTTGAAAAACTGTTTTTT. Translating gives CASSLARQLVEKLFF.

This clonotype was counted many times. The CDR3, as DNA: TGCGCCAGCAGCTCCGCCGGGACCGGGATGGATCAGTTCTTC. This translates into CASSSAGTGMDQFF. V gene TRBV5-1 combines with J gene TRBJ2-1; D is perhaps TRBD1 or TRBD2 (5 bases each). With 3 bases removed from V and 13 bases from J, the gap between germline ends came to 20 bases. This CDR3 contains 14 residues. The germline CDR1 and CDR2 sequences are SGHRS and YFSETQ.

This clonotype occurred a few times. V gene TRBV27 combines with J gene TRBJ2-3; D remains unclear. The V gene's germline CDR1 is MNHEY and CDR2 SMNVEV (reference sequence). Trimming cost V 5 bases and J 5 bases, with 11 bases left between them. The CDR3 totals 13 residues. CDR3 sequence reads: CASSLRPGDTQYF. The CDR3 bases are TGTGCCAGCAGTCTCAGGCCGGGAGATACGCAGTATTTT.

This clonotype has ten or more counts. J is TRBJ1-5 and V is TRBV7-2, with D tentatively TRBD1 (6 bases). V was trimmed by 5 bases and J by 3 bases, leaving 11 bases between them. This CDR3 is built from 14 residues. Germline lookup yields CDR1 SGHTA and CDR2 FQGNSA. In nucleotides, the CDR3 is TGTGCCAGCAGCCCGGACAGAGACAATCAGCCCCAGCATTTT. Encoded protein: CASSPDRDNQPQHF.

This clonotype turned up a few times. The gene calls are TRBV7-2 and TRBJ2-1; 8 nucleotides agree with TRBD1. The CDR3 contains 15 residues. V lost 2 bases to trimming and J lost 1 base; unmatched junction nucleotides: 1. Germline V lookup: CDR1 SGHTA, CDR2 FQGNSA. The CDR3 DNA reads TGTGCCAGCAGCTTACACAGGGGGTCCTACAATGAGCAGTTCTTC. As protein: CASSLHRGSYNEQFF.

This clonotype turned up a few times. The CDR3 region is CASSPRGAVNTGELFF. In DNA, the CDR3 is TGTGCCAGCAGTCCCCGGGGAGCGGTGAACACCGGGGAGCTGTTTTTT. The chain couples TRBV6-1 to TRBJ2-2, with D possibly being TRBD2 (5 bases). Germline loops: CDR1 MNHNS, CDR2 SASEGT. This CDR3 is 16 amino acids long. Trimming left V 5 bases short and J 1 base short, with 14 bases between.

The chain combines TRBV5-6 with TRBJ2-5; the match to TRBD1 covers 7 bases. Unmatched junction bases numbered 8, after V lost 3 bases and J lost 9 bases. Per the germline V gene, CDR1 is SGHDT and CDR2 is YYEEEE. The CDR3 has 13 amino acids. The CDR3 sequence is CASSYGTASAQYF. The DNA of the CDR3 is TGTGCCAGCAGCTATGGGACAGCAAGTGCCCAGTACTTC.

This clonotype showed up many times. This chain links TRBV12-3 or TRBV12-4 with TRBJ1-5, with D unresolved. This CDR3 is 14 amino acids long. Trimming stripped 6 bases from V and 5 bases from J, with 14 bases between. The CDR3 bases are TGTGCCAGCAGCTCCCAGGTTAGTGATCAGCCCCAGCATTTT. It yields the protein CASSSQVSDQPQHF.

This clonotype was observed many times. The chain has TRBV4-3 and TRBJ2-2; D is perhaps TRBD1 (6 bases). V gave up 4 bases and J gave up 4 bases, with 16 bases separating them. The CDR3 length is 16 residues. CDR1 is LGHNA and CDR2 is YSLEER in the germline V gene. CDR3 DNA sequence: TGCGCCAGCAGCCGAGTAAGGGGGTATAGCACCGGGGAGCTGTTTTTT. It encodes CASSRVRGYSTGELFF.

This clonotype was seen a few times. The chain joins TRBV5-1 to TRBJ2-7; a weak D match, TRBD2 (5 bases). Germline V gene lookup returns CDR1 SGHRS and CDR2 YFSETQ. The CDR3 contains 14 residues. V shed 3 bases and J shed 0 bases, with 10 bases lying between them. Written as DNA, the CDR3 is TGCGCCAGCAGCTCCGGACGGGGCTCCTACGAGCAGTACTTC. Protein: CASSSGRGSYEQYF.

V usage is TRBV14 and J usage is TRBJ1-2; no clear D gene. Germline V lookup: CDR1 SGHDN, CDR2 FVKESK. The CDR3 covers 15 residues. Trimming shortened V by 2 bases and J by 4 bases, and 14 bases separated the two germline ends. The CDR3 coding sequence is TGTGCCAGCAGCCAAAGACCAAAGACTATCTATGGCTACACCTTC. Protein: CASSQRPKTIYGYTF.

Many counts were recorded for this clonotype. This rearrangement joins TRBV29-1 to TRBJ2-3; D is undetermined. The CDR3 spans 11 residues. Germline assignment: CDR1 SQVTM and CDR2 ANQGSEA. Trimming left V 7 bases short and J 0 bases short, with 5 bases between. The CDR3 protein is CSATSTDTQYF. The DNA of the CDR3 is TGCAGCGCCACAAGCACAGATACGCAGTATTTT.

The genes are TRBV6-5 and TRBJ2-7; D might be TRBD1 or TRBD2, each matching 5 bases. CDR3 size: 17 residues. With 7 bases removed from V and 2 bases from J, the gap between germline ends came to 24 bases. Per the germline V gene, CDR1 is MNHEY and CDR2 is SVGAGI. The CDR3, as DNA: TGTGCCAGCACCTCGTGGTCCAGGGACGAGTTCGCCTACGAGCAGTACTTC. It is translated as CASTSWSRDEFAYEQYF.

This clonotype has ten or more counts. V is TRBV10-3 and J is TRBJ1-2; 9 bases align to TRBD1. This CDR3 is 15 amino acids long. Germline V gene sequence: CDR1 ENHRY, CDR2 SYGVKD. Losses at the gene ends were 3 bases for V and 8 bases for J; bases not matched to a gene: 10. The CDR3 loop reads CAISDPGQGKDGYTF. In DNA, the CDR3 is TGTGCCATCAGTGACCCGGGACAGGGAAAGGACGGCTACACCTTC.

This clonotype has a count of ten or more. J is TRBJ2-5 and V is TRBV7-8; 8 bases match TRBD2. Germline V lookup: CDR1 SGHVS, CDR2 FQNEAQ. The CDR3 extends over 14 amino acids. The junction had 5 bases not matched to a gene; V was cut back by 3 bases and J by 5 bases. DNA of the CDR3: TGTGCCAGCAGCTTTAGCGGGGTCGGGGAGACCCAGTACTTC. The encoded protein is CASSFSGVGETQYF.